Each of the 5 T cell receptor beta chains below was sequenced from the same sample in a study of blood T cell repertoires in COVID-19. Clones were read by immunoSEQ multiplex PCR, and TCRdb kept only the in-frame ones, dropping some. The sample shows some 70,000 clones, roughly four fifths of them seen only once. Sequencing was done on a sample of peripheral blood. Source of these receptors: a man between 60 and 75 years old with COVID-19, enrolled during active disease.

As DNA, the CDR3 is TGTGCCAGCAGCTCGCCAGGACAGGGGAGACTCACAGATACGCAGTATTTT. Translating gives CASSSPGQGRLTDTQYF. V and J are TRBV5-4 and TRBJ2-3; 9 bases match TRBD1. V gave up 3 bases and J gave up 2 bases; unmatched junction bases: 10. Germline V lookup: CDR1 SGHNT, CDR2 YYREEE (reference sequence). The CDR3 extends over 17 amino acids. The full variable domain, in which reference TRBV5-4 and TRBJ2-3 provide the parts outside the CDR3, is ETGVTQSPTHLIKTRGQQVTLRCSSQSGHNTVSWYQQALGQGPQFIFQYYREEENGRGNFPPRFSGLQFPNYSSELNVNALELDDSALYLCASSSPGQGRLTDTQYFGPGTRLTVL.

The chain employs TRBV20-1 and TRBJ1-3; TRBD1 matches 8 bases. The CDR3 totals 11 residues. V was pared by 7 bases and J by 14 bases, with 10 bases of the junction left unmatched. The germline V gene has CDR1 DFQATT and CDR2 SNEGSKA (reference sequence). CDR3 residues: CSGSNGQGVYF. The CDR3, as DNA: TGCAGTGGCAGCAACGGACAGGGAGTATATTTT.

The chain carries TRBV19 and TRBJ1-5, with unresolved D. V was trimmed by 7 bases and J by 3 bases, leaving 7 bases between them. The CDR3 contains 12 residues. From germline, CDR1 is LNHDA and CDR2 SQIVND (reference sequence). The CDR3 nucleotides are TGTGCCAGTAAACAGTTCAATCAGCCCCAGCATTTT. Protein product: CASKQFNQPQHF.

As regards this clone: Because the CDR3's place on the DNA is in doubt, the DNA is left out and the CDR3 is given as listed by TCRdb. This chain links TRBV11-1 with TRBJ2-7; no DNA check was done on the table's D call, TRBD2. Germline V CDR1 and CDR2: SGHAT, FQDESV (reference sequence). The CDR3 is 15 amino acids in total, end residues counted. CDR3 loop: CASSTSVAGGPEQYF.

This clone appeared many times. DNA of the CDR3: TGTGCCAGTAGTATAGGACGGGGGGACCGTAATGAGCAGTTCTTC. It translates to CASSIGRGDRNEQFF. J is TRBJ2-1 and V is TRBV19; TRBD2 aligns across 7 bases. Germline assignment: CDR1 LNHDA and CDR2 SQIVND (reference sequence). The CDR3 runs 15 residues. V trimming: 1 base; J trimming: 7 bases; junction bases outside the gene matches: 7.